The 22 T cell receptor beta chains below were found in one sample sequenced in a study of long-term antiretroviral therapy in people with HIV. Sequencing used immunoSEQ v3.0 at survey level. The table came from immunoSEQ multiplex PCR; TCRdb's copy has only in-frame clones and leaves some out. The table lists 38,000 or so clones, about 94% of them singletons. The sequences come from unsorted PBMCs, collected around 9.2 years after starting antiretroviral therapy. The receptors originated from a man aged 25-40 years with HIV.

This chain's CDR3 is CASSQGQEGNQPQHF. In DNA form, the CDR3 reads TGTGCCAGCAGCCAAGGACAGGAGGGAAATCAGCCCCAGCATTTT. This chain links TRBV4-2 with TRBJ1-5; D is perhaps TRBD1 (6 bases). The V end was cut by 1 base, the J end by 4 bases, with 11 bases between. The CDR3 has 15 residues. Germline V gene sequence: CDR1 LGHNA, CDR2 YNFKEQ.

This chain links TRBV4-1 with TRBJ2-7; 9 bases match TRBD1. CDR3 size: 13 residues. Germline CDR1 reads MGHRA; CDR2 reads YSYEKL. The V segment lost 5 bases and the J segment 4 bases; nucleotides outside the gene matches: 3. This CDR3 is CASSYDRGYEQYV. CDR3 nucleotide sequence: TGCGCCAGCAGCTACGACAGGGGGTACGAGCAGTACGTC.

The chain combines TRBV29-1 with TRBJ2-5; D unresolved. Matching the DNA end better, TRBJ2-7 makes the J call doubtful. This CDR3 is built from 14 residues. Per germline, CDR1 SQVTM and CDR2 ANQGSEA. The CDR3 reads CSVLQDDRSYEQYF. DNA for the CDR3: TGCAGCGTTCTCCAGGACGATAGGTCCTACGAGCAGTACTTC.

This chain connects TRBV2 to TRBJ2-3, with TRBD1 as a possible D gene (6 bases). The CDR3 contains 12 residues. Germline-derived CDR1 and CDR2 are SNHLY and FYNNEI. The V and J ends lost 6 bases and 3 bases respectively, with 7 bases between them. CDR3 nucleotides: TGTGCCAGCAGCACAGGGACAGATACGCAGTATTTT. Encoded protein: CASSTGTDTQYF.

The chain carries TRBV5-4 and TRBJ2-1; D gene uncertain. The CDR3 totals 15 residues. Germline assignment: CDR1 SGHNT and CDR2 YYREEE (reference sequence). Trimming stripped 2 bases from V and 4 bases from J, with 13 bases between. The CDR3 is CASSLSQGTYNEQFF. The CDR3 nucleotides read TGTGCCAGCAGCTTAAGCCAAGGAACGTACAATGAGCAGTTCTTC.

This chain connects TRBV7-3 to TRBJ1-1; a possible D gene is TRBD1 (6 bases). CDR1 is SGHTA and CDR2 is FQGTGA in the germline V gene. V was clipped by 1 base and J by 1 base, with 13 bases between them. This CDR3 spans 16 amino acids. Here the CDR3 reads CASSLRRTDANTEAFF. CDR3 in DNA: TGTGCCAGCAGCTTAAGGCGGACAGATGCGAACACTGAAGCTTTCTTT. Looking up the rest from reference TRBV7-3 and TRBJ1-1 gives the full variable domain: GAGVSQTPSNKVTEKGKYVELRCDPISGHTALYWYRQSLGQGPEFLIYFQGTGAADDSGLPNDRFFAVRPEGSVSTLKIQRTERGDSAVYLCASSLRRTDANTEAFFGQGTRLTVV.

The chain is built from TRBV5-1 and TRBJ1-1; TRBD1 aligns across 7 bases. Germline V gene data show CDR1 as SGHRS and CDR2 as YFSETQ. CDR3 length: 18 amino acids. The V gene end was trimmed by 0 bases and the J gene end by 6 bases; junction bases not matched to a gene: 17. The CDR3 protein is CASSLGPFRGSGKAEAFF. CDR3 in DNA: TGCGCCAGCAGCTTGGGGCCCTTCAGGGGGTCGGGAAAGGCTGAAGCTTTCTTT.

The CDR3: CASSITRGSEAFF. The CDR3 DNA follows: TGTGCCAGCAGCATAACCAGGGGTTCCGAAGCTTTCTTT. The chain employs TRBV7-8 and TRBJ1-1, with TRBD1 as a possible D gene (6 bases). CDR1 is SGHVS and CDR2 is FQNEAQ in the germline V gene. Trimming left V 5 bases short and J 8 bases short, with 15 bases between. The CDR3 consists of 13 residues.

This clone appeared once. The chain links TRBV9 to TRBJ1-4; 7 bases map to TRBD1. This CDR3 is built from 14 residues. V lost 0 bases, J lost 8 bases, and 4 bases stayed unmatched. Germline V gives CDR1 SGDLS, CDR2 YYNGEE. The DNA for the CDR3 is TGTGCCAGCAGCGTAGACAGGGGCGGCGAAAAACTGTTTTTT. It is translated as CASSVDRGGEKLFF.

The CDR3 region has the DNA TGTGCCACTCGAGAAGGGGGGACACAGGGGGAGCAGTACGTC. The encoded protein is CATREGGTQGEQYV. This chain connects TRBV10-3 to TRBJ2-7; the D gene is possibly TRBD1 (7 bases). The CDR3 runs to 14 residues. CDR1 is ENHRY, CDR2 SYGVKD, per germline. The V end lost 10 bases, the J end lost 7 bases, and 23 bases lay between the germline ends.

The gene calls are TRBV6-1 and TRBJ1-5, with 9 bases identical to TRBD1. J was trimmed by 5 bases and V by 6 bases; bases with no gene match: 8. CDR1 and CDR2 from the germline V gene are MNHNS and SASEGT. This CDR3 is 15 amino acids long. CDR3 loop: CASSKGQGGHQPQHF. CDR3 DNA sequence: TGTGCCAGCAGCAAGGGACAGGGAGGCCATCAGCCCCAGCATTTT.

The chain joins TRBV15 to TRBJ2-7, with a weak D call TRBD2 (5 bases). Trimming took off 0 bases at V and 6 bases at J, with 9 bases between the two ends. The CDR3 loop spans 13 amino acids. Germline CDR1 reads LNHNV; CDR2 reads YYDKDF (reference sequence). The CDR3 is CATSRDLAFEQYF. The CDR3 nucleotides read TGTGCCACCAGCAGAGATCTAGCCTTCGAGCAGTACTTC.

CDR3 residues: CASSIQGVDPNEQFF. The CDR3 DNA sequence: TGTGCCAGCAGTATACAGGGAGTAGATCCGAATGAGCAGTTCTTC. V and J are TRBV7-3 and TRBJ2-1; D possibly corresponds to TRBD1 (6 bases). V lost 6 bases to trimming and J lost 7 bases, with 19 bases between them. The CDR3 contains 15 residues. In germline, CDR1 is SGHTA, CDR2 FQGTGA. The full variable domain, its missing parts supplied by reference TRBV7-3 and TRBJ2-1, is GAGVSQTPSNKVTEKGKYVELRCDPISGHTALYWYRQSLGQGPEFLIYFQGTGAADDSGLPNDRFFAVRPEGSVSTLKIQRTERGDSAVYLCASSIQGVDPNEQFFGPGTRLTVL.

CDR3 nucleotide sequence: TGCGCCAGCAGCTCTGCGGTTGGGGGCACTGAAGCTTTCTTT. Its protein product is CASSSAVGGTEAFF. The gene calls are TRBV5-1 and TRBJ1-1; possible D gene TRBD1, 5 bases. The V end was cut by 3 bases, the J end by 4 bases, with 13 bases between. Germline-derived CDR1 and CDR2 are SGHRS and YFSETQ. This CDR3 has 14 amino acids. The full variable domain, its missing parts supplied by reference TRBV5-1 and TRBJ1-1, is KAGVTQTPRYLIKTRGQQVTLSCSPISGHRSVSWYQQTPGQGLQFLFEYFSETQRNKGNFPGRFSGRQFSNSRSEMNVSTLELGDSALYLCASSSAVGGTEAFFGQGTRLTVV.

V and J are TRBV2 and TRBJ2-5; D is perhaps TRBD1 (5 bases). V lost 5 bases and J lost 1, with 8 bases in between. This CDR3 spans 13 amino acids. Per the germline V gene, CDR1 is SNHLY and CDR2 is FYNNEI. Written as DNA, the CDR3 is TGTGCCAGCAGTATGGACACCCAAGAGACCCAGTACTTC. Its translation is CASSMDTQETQYF.

The V gene is TRBV11-2, the J gene TRBJ1-5; 7 bases match TRBD1. Germline loops: CDR1 SGHAT, CDR2 FQNNGV. V lost 5 bases and J lost 6; bases outside the gene matches: 7. This CDR3 comprises 14 residues. CDR3 sequence: CASSANRGSQPQHF. In DNA, the CDR3 is TGTGCCAGCAGCGCAAACAGGGGTAGTCAGCCCCAGCATTTT.

This sequence joins TRBV6-5 and TRBJ2-3; the match to TRBD2 covers 7 bases. V trimming: 0 bases; J trimming: 2 bases; junction bases outside the gene matches: 5. CDR3 length equals 16 residues. CDR1 and CDR2 from the germline V gene are MNHEY and SVGAGI. The CDR3 protein is CASSYSHRGDTDTQYF. CDR3 coding DNA: TGTGCCAGCAGTTACTCGCATCGGGGGGACACAGATACGCAGTATTTT.

The chain employs TRBV30 and TRBJ1-6, with 9 nucleotides matching TRBD1. Germline V CDR1 and CDR2: GTSNPN, SVGIG (reference sequence). Trimming at V came to 2 bases and at J to 5 bases, leaving 7 bases not matched to a gene. The CDR3 length is 16 residues. The CDR3 here is CAWSTTGTGHNSPLHF. Written as DNA, the CDR3 is TGTGCCTGGAGTACAACAGGGACAGGGCATAATTCACCCCTCCACTTT.

The chain joins TRBV10-1 to TRBJ2-1, with 8 nucleotides matching TRBD2. V gave up 5 bases and J gave up 5 bases; unmatched junction bases: 5. The V gene's germline CDR1 is WNHNN and CDR2 SYGVQD (reference sequence). The CDR3 extends over 14 amino acids. The DNA for the CDR3 is TGCGCCAGCAGTACGGGGGGGCAGGACAATGAGCAGTTCTTC. Translated, it gives CASSTGGQDNEQFF.

This clone was observed once. This chain connects TRBV7-3 to TRBJ2-1; D not certain. The germline V gene encodes CDR1 SGHTA and CDR2 FQGTGA. With 2 bases removed from V and 9 bases from J, the gap between germline ends came to 11 bases. The CDR3 spans 13 residues. In DNA, the CDR3 is TGTGCCAGCAGCTTAGGGCCTGCAGGTGAGCAGTTCTTC. Its protein product is CASSLGPAGEQFF.

The chain uses TRBV11-2 and TRBJ2-7; D possibly matches TRBD1 or TRBD2 (6 bases each). Trimming stripped 2 bases from V and 3 bases from J, with 11 bases between. This CDR3 has 14 residues. Germline CDR1 SGHAT, CDR2 FQNNGV. CDR3 loop: CASSLLGGSYEQYV. The DNA for the CDR3 is TGTGCCAGCAGCTTATTGGGGGGCAGCTACGAGCAGTACGTC.

This chain connects TRBV11-2 to TRBJ1-4; D perhaps matches TRBD1 (6 bases). The CDR3 extends over 14 amino acids. V lost 4 bases and J 7 bases, leaving 13 bases between the germline ends. Germline CDR1 reads SGHAT; CDR2 reads FQNNGV. CDR3 nucleotides: TGTGCCAGCAGCTCGCGGACAGTTAGTGAAAAACTGTTTTTT. This translates into CASSSRTVSEKLFF.